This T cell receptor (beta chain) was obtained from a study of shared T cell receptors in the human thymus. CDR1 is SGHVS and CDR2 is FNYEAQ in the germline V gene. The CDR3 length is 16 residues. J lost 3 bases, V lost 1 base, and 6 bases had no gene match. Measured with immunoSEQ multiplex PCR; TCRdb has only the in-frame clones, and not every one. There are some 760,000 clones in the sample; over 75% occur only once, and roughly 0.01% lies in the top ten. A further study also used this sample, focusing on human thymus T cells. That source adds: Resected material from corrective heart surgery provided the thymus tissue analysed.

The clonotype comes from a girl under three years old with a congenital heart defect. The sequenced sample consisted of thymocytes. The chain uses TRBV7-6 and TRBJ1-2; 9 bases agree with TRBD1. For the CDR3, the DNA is TGTGCCAGCAGCTTAGGACCGGGACAGGGCGACTATGGCTACACCTTC. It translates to CASSLGPGQGDYGYTF.